This T cell receptor (beta chain) was obtained from a study of shared clonotypes between healthy human individuals. Across the study: Per donor, three plates held CD4 naive cells, three held CD4 memory, two held CD8 naive and one held CD8 memory.

Details on this clone: The antigen is not known.

Naivety among CD8 cells was defined by CD45RO negativity and positive CCR7 selection, thereby excluding terminally differentiated effector memory CD45RA+ cells. The CDR3 runs to 15 residues. Germline values: CDR1 SGDLS, CDR2 YYNGEE. The ends lost 0 bases at V and 6 bases at J; junction bases unmatched: 5. Measured with immunoSEQ multiplex PCR; TCRdb has only the in-frame clones, and not every one. Here the sample spans 800,000 to 950,000 clones, 90% to 97% being singletons. General study findings and limits: Only blood samples were collected, and tissue repertoires likely differ.

The rearrangement links TRBV9 to TRBJ2-2; TRBD1 matches 7 bases. The sequenced sample consisted of naive CD8+ T cells sorted from blood. The sequence derives from a man aged 25 to 45 in good health. CDR3 coding DNA: TGTGCCAGCAGCGTAGAAGGGGGCGCCTCCGGGGAGCTGTTTTTT. The encoded protein is CASSVEGGASGELFF.